This T cell receptor beta chain was sequenced in a study of blood T cell repertoires in COVID-19. Across the study: The origin of the acute and convalescent COVID-19 samples was the United States, Italy and Spain. PBMCs, B-cell-depleted T cells, or T cells were the source of the cDNA or gDNA that made up the material.

Germline-derived CDR1 and CDR2 are GTSNPN and SVGIG (reference sequence). Trimming took off 3 bases at V and 3 bases at J, with 12 bases between the two ends. The CDR3 contains 14 residues. Seattle patient enrollment occurred during active infection, with longitudinal follow-up thereafter. Per the original data handling: Amplifying reference gene primers gave estimates of nucleated cell counts. The protocol was immunoSEQ multiplex PCR, while the TCRdb copy is restricted to in-frame clones and leaves out a portion. D and trimming come from the DNA, and the V and J calls and clone size come from that table. The sample shows 250,000 to 300,000 clones, about 88% of them seen only once.

The chain is built from TRBV30 and TRBJ1-3; D is perhaps TRBD1 (6 bases). The clonotype comes from a woman between 65 and 79 years old with COVID-19, enrolled during active disease. The sample comprised peripheral blood. The CDR3 DNA sequence: TGTGCCTGGAGGAAAGGGGGAATTGGAAACACCATATATTTT. Amino acid sequence: CAWRKGGIGNTIYF.